The clone carrying this T cell receptor beta chain appeared a few times. Extraction of PBMCs used roughly 9.3 ml of fresh peripheral blood. The sample belongs to a study of T cells in Graves' hyperthyroidism and ophthalmopathy. The TCR beta CDR3 regions underwent amplification using RNA transcripts as the source. With the HTBI primer set, the TCR CDR3 went through a first round of RT-PCR. From the multiplex PCR reads, TCRdb called clonotypes with MiXCR, one entry per CDR3 protein. The sample yields hundreds of thousands of distinct CDR3 sequences, 15% to 18% seen once. The germline gives CDR1 LNHDA, CDR2 SQIVND (reference sequence). The CDR3 loop spans 15 amino acids. Trimming shortened V by 3 bases and J by 4 bases, and 12 bases separated the two germline ends.

The sample consisted of blood. This chain connects TRBV19 to TRBJ2-2; TRBD2 might be the D (6 bases). This TCR came from a woman in her late teens or twenties with Graves' hyperthyroidism. Written as DNA, the CDR3 is TGTGCCAGTAGTATGGGGGGTCGTAGCACCGGGGAGCTGTTTTTT. Protein product: CASSMGGRSTGELFF.